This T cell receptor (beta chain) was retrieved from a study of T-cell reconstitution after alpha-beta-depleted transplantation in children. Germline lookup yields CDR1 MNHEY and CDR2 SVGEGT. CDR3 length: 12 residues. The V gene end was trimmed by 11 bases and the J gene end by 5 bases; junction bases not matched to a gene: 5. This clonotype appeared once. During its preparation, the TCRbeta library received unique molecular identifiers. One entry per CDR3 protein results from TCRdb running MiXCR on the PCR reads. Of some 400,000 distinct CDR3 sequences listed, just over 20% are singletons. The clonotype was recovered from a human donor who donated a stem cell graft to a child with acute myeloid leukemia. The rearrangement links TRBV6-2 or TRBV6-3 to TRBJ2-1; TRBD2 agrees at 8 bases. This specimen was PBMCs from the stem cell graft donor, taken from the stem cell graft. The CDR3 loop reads CAVHSGNNEQFF. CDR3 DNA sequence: TGTGCCGTTCATAGCGGGAACAATGAGCAGTTCTTC.